A single sample gave rise to the 10 T cell receptor beta chains below, sequenced in a study of T cells after yellow fever vaccination. TCRdb called the 5' RACE reads again in MiXCR, with one record for every CDR3 protein. The sample has approximately 550,000 distinct CDR3 sequences; less than 20% are singletons. Source: PBMCs, taken 15 days after the yellow fever booster vaccination. The receptors were gathered from a man between 25 and 39 years old who received the YFV17D yellow fever vaccine.

The J gene is TRBJ2-3, the V gene TRBV20-1, with 8 nucleotides matching TRBD2. With 5 bases clipped from V and 5 bases from J, the junction kept 15 bases outside the gene matches. CDR3 length: 16 residues. Germline V gene lookup returns CDR1 DFQATT and CDR2 SNEGSKA (reference sequence). The CDR3 reads CSAAGDRAGGGDTQYF. The CDR3 DNA sequence: TGCAGTGCTGCAGGAGATAGGGCGGGAGGTGGAGATACGCAGTATTTT.

This clonotype has ten or more counts. The genes are TRBV20-1 and TRBJ2-7, with D hard to call. Trimming cost V 2 bases and J 4 bases, with 15 bases left between them. This CDR3 spans 14 amino acids. Per germline, CDR1 DFQATT and CDR2 SNEGSKA (reference sequence). As DNA, the CDR3 is TGCAGTGCTAGAACCCGCGTTGGTCGGTACGAGCAGTACTTC. It specifies CSARTRVGRYEQYF.

This clonotype was seen a handful of times. The chain is built from TRBV30 and TRBJ2-1; D not resolved. Per the germline V gene, CDR1 is GTSNPN and CDR2 is SVGIG (reference sequence). The CDR3 contains 11 residues. Trimming took off 0 bases at V and 9 bases at J, with 6 bases between the two ends. CDR3 sequence reads: CAWSVLSEQFF. The CDR3 nucleotides read TGTGCCTGGAGTGTACTGAGTGAGCAGTTCTTC.

CDR3 protein: CASRRTGYQETQYF. CDR3 DNA: TGTGCCAGCCGTCGGACAGGCTACCAAGAGACCCAGTACTTC. The V and J genes are TRBV7-2 and TRBJ2-5; 7 bases map to TRBD1. Germline-derived CDR1 and CDR2 are SGHTA and FQGNSA. The CDR3 consists of 14 residues. The V and J ends lost 8 bases and 0 bases, in that order; junction bases with no gene match: 6.

The gene calls are TRBV20-1 and TRBJ2-5, with TRBD2 matching 10 bases. The junction had 6 bases not matched to a gene; V was cut back by 5 bases and J by 3 bases. Germline assignment: CDR1 DFQATT and CDR2 SNEGSKA (reference sequence). The CDR3 loop spans 14 amino acids. CDR3 amino acids: CSAYTSGVKETQYF. The CDR3 DNA is TGCAGTGCTTACACTAGCGGGGTTAAAGAGACCCAGTACTTC.

This clonotype occurred a few times. The rearrangement uses TRBV12-3 or TRBV12-4 and TRBJ2-7; 11 nucleotides line up with TRBD1. J lost 9 bases, V lost 5 bases, and 9 bases had no gene match. CDR3 length: 14 amino acids. This chain's CDR3 is CASSPSGQGERQYF. Here the CDR3 DNA reads TGTGCCAGCAGTCCGTCGGGACAGGGGGAGCGGCAGTACTTC.

This clonotype was recorded many times. J is TRBJ2-5 and V is TRBV4-2; D remains ambiguous. The CDR3 totals 13 residues. The germline V gene encodes CDR1 LGHNA and CDR2 YNFKEQ. Trimming shortened V by 1 base and J by 2 bases, and 5 bases separated the two germline ends. The DNA for the CDR3 is TGTGCCAGCAGCCAAGGGGCACAAGAGACCCAGTACTTC. Its translation is CASSQGAQETQYF.

This clonotype was counted a few times. This rearrangement joins TRBV29-1 to TRBJ2-7; 7 positions agree with TRBD1. After removal of 5 bases from V and 4 bases from J, the junction contained 8 bases not matched to a gene. Germline V CDR1 and CDR2: SQVTM, ANQGSEA. This CDR3 has 13 amino acids. Here the CDR3 DNA reads TGCAGCGTTACCGGGACAGCTTCGTACGAGCAGTACTTC. This gives the protein CSVTGTASYEQYF.

This clonotype was seen at least ten times. J is TRBJ2-1 and V is TRBV5-6; weak D call: TRBD2 (6 bases). Between the trimmed V and J ends, which lost 4 bases and 5 bases, there was a span of 13 bases. Per germline, CDR1 SGHDT and CDR2 YYEEEE. This CDR3 is built from 14 residues. CDR3 protein: CASSAGGANNEQFF. The DNA for the CDR3 is TGTGCCAGCAGCGCGGGCGGGGCAAACAATGAGCAGTTCTTC.

This clonotype was counted between two and nine times. The gene calls are TRBV19 and TRBJ2-1; TRBD2 agrees at 10 bases. This CDR3 is built from 15 residues. V dropped 6 bases and J dropped 5; count of bases not matched to a gene: 7. Germline lookup yields CDR1 LNHDA and CDR2 SQIVND (reference sequence). As DNA, the CDR3 is TGTGCCAGTAGGACCCAACTAGCGGGGCACAATGAGCAGTTCTTC. Its protein is CASRTQLAGHNEQFF.